The 26 T cell receptor beta chains below all came from one sample that was sequenced in a study of T cells after yellow fever vaccination. A single record per CDR3 protein comes from TCRdb applying MiXCR to the 5' RACE reads. The sample has hundreds of thousands of distinct CDR3 sequences, around 4% seen once. The sequenced sample was PBMCs, obtained on the day of the yellow fever booster vaccination. These receptor sequences come from a man in his late teens or twenties who received the YFV17D yellow fever vaccine.

This clonotype showed up just a few times. Here the CDR3 DNA reads TGCGCCAGCAGCTTGGTGTCTAGCGGGGGGCAAGAGACCCAGTACTTC. Residues: CASSLVSSGGQETQYF. This chain links TRBV5-1 with TRBJ2-5, with 11 bases fitting TRBD2. The germline V gene encodes CDR1 SGHRS and CDR2 YFSETQ. This CDR3 contains 16 residues. After removal of 0 bases from V and 2 bases from J, the junction contained 3 bases not matched to a gene. Variable domain in full (rest from reference TRBV5-1 and TRBJ2-5): KAGVTQTPRYLIKTRGQQVTLSCSPISGHRSVSWYQQTPGQGLQFLFEYFSETQRNKGNFPGRFSGRQFSNSRSEMNVSTLELGDSALYLCASSLVSSGGQETQYFGPGTRLLVL.

There are many counts of this clonotype. The V call is TRBV9, the J call TRBJ2-1; D possibly corresponds to TRBD2 (7 bases). There are 15 residues in the CDR3. Germline loops: CDR1 SGDLS, CDR2 YYNGEE. V lost 3 bases and J lost 2, with 12 bases in between. The CDR3 nucleotides are TGTGCCAGCAGCGCGGGGGGCGGGGCCTACAATGAGCAGTTCTTC. Translation: CASSAGGGAYNEQFF. The variable domain in full, with the rest retrieved from reference TRBV9 and TRBJ2-1, is DSGVTQTPKHLITATGQRVTLRCSPRSGDLSVYWYQQSLDQGLQFLIQYYNGEERAKGNILERFSAQQFPDLHSELNLSSLELGDSALYFCASSAGGGAYNEQFFGPGTRLTVL.

This clonotype was seen ten or more times. The V and J genes are TRBV12-3 or TRBV12-4 and TRBJ1-2; D not certain. The V gene lost 6 bases and the J gene lost 0 bases, with 8 bases spanning the gap. The CDR3 loop spans 13 amino acids. CDR3 region: CASRGRANYGYTF. The DNA of the CDR3 is TGTGCCAGCAGAGGCCGCGCTAACTATGGCTACACCTTC.

This clonotype was detected only a few times. The chain joins TRBV7-8 to TRBJ2-2; D remains unclear. Germline CDR1 is SGHVS and CDR2 is FQNEAQ. Between the trimmed V and J ends, which lost 1 base and 5 bases, there was a span of 5 bases. There are 13 residues in the CDR3. CDR3 bases: TGTGCCAGCAGCTTAGATTGGACCGGGGAGCTGTTTTTT. Translating it yields CASSLDWTGELFF.

The rearrangement uses TRBV28 and TRBJ2-3, with no clear D. The germline V and J ends were trimmed by 5 bases and 4 bases, with 7 bases remaining between them. CDR1 is MDHEN, CDR2 SYDVKM, per germline. The CDR3 is 12 residues long. The CDR3, as DNA: TGTGCCAGCAGTACTCGGGCAGATACGCAGTATTTT. It codes for CASSTRADTQYF. Full variable domain (outside the CDR3, taken from reference TRBV28 and TRBJ2-3): DVKVTQSSRYLVKRTGEKVFLECVQDMDHENMFWYRQDPGLGLRLIYFSYDVKMKEKGDIPEGYSVSREKKERFSLILESASTNQTSMYLCASSTRADTQYFGPGTRLTVL.

The chain links TRBV7-8 to TRBJ2-5; weak D call: TRBD2 (5 bases). Germline CDR1 and CDR2: SGHVS and FQNEAQ. CDR3 length: 14 residues. The V gene lost 0 bases and the J gene lost 4 bases, with 9 bases spanning the gap. CDR3 in amino acids: CASSLAQGRETQYF. The DNA for the CDR3 is TGTGCCAGCAGCTTAGCCCAAGGGAGAGAGACCCAGTACTTC. Full variable domain (rest looked up from reference TRBV7-8 and TRBJ2-5): GAGVSQSPRYKVAKRGQDVALRCDPISGHVSLFWYQQALGQGPEFLTYFQNEAQLDKSGLPSDRFFAERPEGSVSTLKIQRTQQEDSAVYLCASSLAQGRETQYFGPGTRLLVL.

This clonotype occurred many times. The chain is built from TRBV20-1 and TRBJ1-5; D may be TRBD1 (5 bases). The V and J ends lost 4 bases and 8 bases respectively, with 15 bases between them. Germline assignment: CDR1 DFQATT and CDR2 SNEGSKA (reference sequence). This CDR3 has 13 residues. CDR3 residues: CSATGTAEEPQHF. The CDR3 region has the DNA TGCAGTGCTACCGGGACGGCCGAGGAGCCCCAGCATTTT.

This sequence joins TRBV19 and TRBJ2-3; 10 bases agree with TRBD1. V was clipped by 5 bases and J by 3 bases; unmatched bases: 5. The CDR3 covers 15 residues. Germline V gene lookup returns CDR1 LNHDA and CDR2 SQIVND (reference sequence). Here the CDR3 reads CASSARDRGTDTQYF. For the CDR3, the DNA is TGTGCCAGTAGTGCCCGGGACAGGGGAACAGATACGCAGTATTTT.

There are many counts of this clonotype. This chain joins TRBV25-1 and TRBJ1-2, with TRBD1 matching 8 bases. Losses at the gene ends were 2 bases for V and 7 bases for J; bases not matched to a gene: 21. Looked up from germline, CDR1 is MGHDK and CDR2 is SYGVNS. This CDR3 contains 19 residues. The CDR3: CASSENSPIPPRGLSGYTF. The CDR3 nucleotides are TGTGCCAGCAGTGAAAATTCCCCCATCCCCCCCAGGGGGCTGAGTGGCTACACCTTC.

The sample holds many counts of this clonotype. The rearrangement joins TRBV7-8 to TRBJ2-5; a possible D gene is TRBD1 (6 bases). Germline V gene lookup returns CDR1 SGHVS and CDR2 FQNEAQ. Trimming pared 5 bases from V and 2 bases from J, leaving 12 bases between. This CDR3 has 14 residues. The CDR3 protein is CASSRGHQQETQYF. The CDR3, as DNA: TGTGCCAGCAGCCGGGGACACCAACAAGAGACCCAGTACTTC.

The chain employs TRBV18 and TRBJ2-1; TRBD1 matches at 9 bases. CDR1 is KGHSH, CDR2 LQKENI, per germline. V gave up 4 bases and J gave up 9 bases; unmatched junction bases: 10. CDR3 length: 15 amino acids. The CDR3 loop is CASSQRGTGKGEQFF. In DNA form, the CDR3 reads TGTGCCAGCTCACAGCGCGGGACAGGGAAAGGTGAGCAGTTCTTC.

There are many counts of this clonotype. The V gene is TRBV18, the J gene TRBJ2-1; D call uncertain. The V gene lost 3 bases and the J gene lost 5 bases, with 14 bases spanning the gap. Germline CDR1 reads KGHSH; CDR2 reads LQKENI. This CDR3 contains 15 residues. The CDR3 nucleotides read TGTGCCAGCTCACCCGGACGGAGTCGGGACAATGAGCAGTTCTTC. This gives the protein CASSPGRSRDNEQFF.

In its sample, this clonotype was seen many times. The V and J genes are TRBV5-1 and TRBJ2-7, with 8 bases fitting TRBD1. The CDR3 contains 14 residues. The trim removed 3 bases at V and 5 bases at J, leaving 7 bases unmatched. Germline CDR1 reads SGHRS; CDR2 reads YFSETQ. CDR3 sequence reads: CASSYYRGDNEQYF. The CDR3 coding sequence is TGCGCCAGCAGCTACTACAGGGGGGATAACGAGCAGTACTTC.

This clonotype was picked up many times. The J gene is TRBJ2-1, the V gene TRBV10-2; the D gene is possibly TRBD1 (5 bases). There are 15 residues in the CDR3. Germline loops: CDR1 WSHSY, CDR2 SAAADI. Trimming took 0 bases from V and 6 from J, leaving 12 bases between them. CDR3 residues: CASSESPARGNEQFF. The CDR3 DNA sequence: TGCGCCAGCAGTGAGTCCCCGGCTAGGGGCAATGAGCAGTTCTTC.

This chain joins TRBV2 and TRBJ2-3; 7 positions match TRBD2. The CDR3 length is 15 residues. The ends lost 8 bases at V and 3 bases at J; junction bases unmatched: 11. Germline CDR1 reads SNHLY; CDR2 reads FYNNEI. CDR3: CASLAGGFGTDTQYF. Here the CDR3 DNA reads TGTGCCAGCCTAGCCGGGGGGTTTGGTACAGATACGCAGTATTTT.

The rearrangement uses TRBV7-9 and TRBJ2-1; tentative D call: TRBD2 (7 bases). CDR3 length: 16 amino acids. The V gene lost 2 bases and the J gene lost 5 bases, with 16 bases spanning the gap. Germline assignment: CDR1 SEHNR and CDR2 FQNEAQ (reference sequence). The CDR3 DNA reads as TGTGCCAGCAGCTTACCCCGGGGGGCCCCTAACAATGAGCAGTTCTTC. Translated: CASSLPRGAPNNEQFF.

This clonotype was counted ten times or more. The rearrangement links TRBV12-3 or TRBV12-4 to TRBJ1-5, with a weak D call TRBD1 (5 bases). The CDR3 covers 16 residues. Trimming shortened V by 2 bases and J by 0 bases, and 11 bases separated the two germline ends. The CDR3 spells CASSLRGGLSNQPQHF. In nucleotides, the CDR3 is TGTGCCAGCAGTTTAAGGGGTGGGCTTAGCAATCAGCCCCAGCATTTT.

This clonotype was seen a few times. The J gene is TRBJ2-7, the V gene TRBV7-2; 8 positions agree with TRBD1. Trimming cost V 6 bases and J 4 bases; bases outside gene matches: 8. Per the germline V gene, CDR1 is SGHTA and CDR2 is FQGNSA. This CDR3 spans 14 amino acids. The CDR3 DNA reads as TGTGCCAGCAGACAGACAGGGGTTGGGTACGAGCAGTACTTC. Its protein product is CASRQTGVGYEQYF.

This clonotype was detected ten times or more. This sequence joins TRBV7-2 and TRBJ1-6, with D perhaps TRBD1 (5 bases). V was shortened by 3 bases and J by 6 bases, with 15 bases between the two germline ends. From germline, CDR1 is SGHTA and CDR2 FQGNSA. The CDR3 runs 16 residues. The CDR3 loop is CASSFRRDRGNSPLHF. CDR3 nucleotide sequence: TGTGCCAGCAGCTTCCGTAGGGACCGGGGTAATTCACCCCTCCACTTT. Together with reference TRBV7-2 and TRBJ1-6, the CDR3 gives the full variable domain: GAGVSQSPSNKVTEKGKDVELRCDPISGHTALYWYRQSLGQGLEFLIYFQGNSAPDKSGLPSDRFSAERTGGSVSTLTIQRTQQEDSAVYLCASSFRRDRGNSPLHFGNGTRLTVT.

The chain is built from TRBV7-3 and TRBJ2-2; D may correspond to TRBD1 or TRBD2 (5 bases each). Looked up from germline, CDR1 is SGHTA and CDR2 is FQGTGA. The length of the CDR3 is 14 residues. V was shortened by 5 bases and J by 3 bases, with 10 bases between the two germline ends. CDR3 nucleotides: TGTGCCAGCAGCCCTCGAGGGGACACCGGGGAGCTGTTTTTT. As protein: CASSPRGDTGELFF.

Ten or more counts support this clonotype. This sequence joins TRBV12-3 or TRBV12-4 and TRBJ2-1, with unresolved D. V lost 6 bases and J lost 6, with 12 bases in between. The CDR3 extends over 13 amino acids. The CDR3 protein is CASSPGPGNEQFF. The CDR3 DNA is TGTGCCAGCAGCCCCGGGCCTGGCAATGAGCAGTTCTTC.

This clonotype was counted between two and nine times. V gene TRBV10-3 combines with J gene TRBJ1-1; no firm D call. The CDR3 covers 17 residues. V was trimmed by 4 bases and J by 1 base, leaving 19 bases between them. Germline V CDR1 and CDR2: ENHRY, SYGVKD. In nucleotides, the CDR3 is TGTGCCATCAGTGGGGGTCTTGGAAAACCCCAGAACACTGAAGCTTTCTTT. This codes for CAISGGLGKPQNTEAFF.

This CDR3 is CASSPGRSQHF. CDR3 sequence (DNA): TGTGCCAGCAGCCCGGGACGGTCCCAGCATTTT. The chain combines TRBV28 with TRBJ1-5; D possibly corresponds to TRBD1 (5 bases). V lost 6 bases to trimming and J lost 11 bases, with 11 bases between them. Looked up from germline, CDR1 is MDHEN and CDR2 is SYDVKM. The CDR3 is 11 residues long.

This clonotype appeared a few times. The CDR3 region has the DNA TGTGCCAGCAGCTTCTTGCGGGGCGGGACAGGGGGCGATGGCTACACCTTC. It specifies CASSFLRGGTGGDGYTF. The chain joins TRBV7-2 to TRBJ1-2; 12 nucleotides align to TRBD1. The V gene end was trimmed by 3 bases and the J gene end by 6 bases; junction bases not matched to a gene: 11. Germline V lookup: CDR1 SGHTA, CDR2 FQGNSA. CDR3 length equals 17 residues.

This clonotype was counted a few times. The chain recombines TRBV4-3 with TRBJ1-6, with D unresolved. With 0 bases removed from V and 11 bases from J, the gap between germline ends came to 11 bases. Germline assignment: CDR1 LGHNA and CDR2 YSLEER. CDR3 length: 14 residues. Here the CDR3 DNA reads TGCGCCAGCAGCCAAGATACGGGCGAGACACCCCTCCACTTT. This sequence encodes CASSQDTGETPLHF.

This clonotype was seen ten or more times. The gene calls are TRBV5-1 and TRBJ2-2; D unclear. This CDR3 spans 14 amino acids. Trimming left V 2 bases short and J 3 bases short, with 8 bases between. The germline V gene encodes CDR1 SGHRS and CDR2 YFSETQ. The CDR3: CASSFPWDTGELFF. CDR3 nucleotide sequence: TGCGCCAGCAGCTTCCCCTGGGACACCGGGGAGCTGTTTTTT.